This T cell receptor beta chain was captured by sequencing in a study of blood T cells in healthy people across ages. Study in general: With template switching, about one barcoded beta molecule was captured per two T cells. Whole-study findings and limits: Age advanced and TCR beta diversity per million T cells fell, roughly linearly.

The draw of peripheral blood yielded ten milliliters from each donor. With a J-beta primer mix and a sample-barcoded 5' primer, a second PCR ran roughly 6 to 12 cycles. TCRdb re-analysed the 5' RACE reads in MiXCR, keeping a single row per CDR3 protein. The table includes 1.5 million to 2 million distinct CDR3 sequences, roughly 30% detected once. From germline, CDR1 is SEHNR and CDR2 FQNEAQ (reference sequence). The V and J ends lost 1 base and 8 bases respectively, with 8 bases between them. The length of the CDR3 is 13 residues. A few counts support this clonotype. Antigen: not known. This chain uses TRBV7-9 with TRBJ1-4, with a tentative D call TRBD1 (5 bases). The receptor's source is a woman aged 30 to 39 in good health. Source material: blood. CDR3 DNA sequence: TGTGCCAGCAGCTTAGTCCAGGGAGAAAAACTGTTTTTT. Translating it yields CASSLVQGEKLFF.